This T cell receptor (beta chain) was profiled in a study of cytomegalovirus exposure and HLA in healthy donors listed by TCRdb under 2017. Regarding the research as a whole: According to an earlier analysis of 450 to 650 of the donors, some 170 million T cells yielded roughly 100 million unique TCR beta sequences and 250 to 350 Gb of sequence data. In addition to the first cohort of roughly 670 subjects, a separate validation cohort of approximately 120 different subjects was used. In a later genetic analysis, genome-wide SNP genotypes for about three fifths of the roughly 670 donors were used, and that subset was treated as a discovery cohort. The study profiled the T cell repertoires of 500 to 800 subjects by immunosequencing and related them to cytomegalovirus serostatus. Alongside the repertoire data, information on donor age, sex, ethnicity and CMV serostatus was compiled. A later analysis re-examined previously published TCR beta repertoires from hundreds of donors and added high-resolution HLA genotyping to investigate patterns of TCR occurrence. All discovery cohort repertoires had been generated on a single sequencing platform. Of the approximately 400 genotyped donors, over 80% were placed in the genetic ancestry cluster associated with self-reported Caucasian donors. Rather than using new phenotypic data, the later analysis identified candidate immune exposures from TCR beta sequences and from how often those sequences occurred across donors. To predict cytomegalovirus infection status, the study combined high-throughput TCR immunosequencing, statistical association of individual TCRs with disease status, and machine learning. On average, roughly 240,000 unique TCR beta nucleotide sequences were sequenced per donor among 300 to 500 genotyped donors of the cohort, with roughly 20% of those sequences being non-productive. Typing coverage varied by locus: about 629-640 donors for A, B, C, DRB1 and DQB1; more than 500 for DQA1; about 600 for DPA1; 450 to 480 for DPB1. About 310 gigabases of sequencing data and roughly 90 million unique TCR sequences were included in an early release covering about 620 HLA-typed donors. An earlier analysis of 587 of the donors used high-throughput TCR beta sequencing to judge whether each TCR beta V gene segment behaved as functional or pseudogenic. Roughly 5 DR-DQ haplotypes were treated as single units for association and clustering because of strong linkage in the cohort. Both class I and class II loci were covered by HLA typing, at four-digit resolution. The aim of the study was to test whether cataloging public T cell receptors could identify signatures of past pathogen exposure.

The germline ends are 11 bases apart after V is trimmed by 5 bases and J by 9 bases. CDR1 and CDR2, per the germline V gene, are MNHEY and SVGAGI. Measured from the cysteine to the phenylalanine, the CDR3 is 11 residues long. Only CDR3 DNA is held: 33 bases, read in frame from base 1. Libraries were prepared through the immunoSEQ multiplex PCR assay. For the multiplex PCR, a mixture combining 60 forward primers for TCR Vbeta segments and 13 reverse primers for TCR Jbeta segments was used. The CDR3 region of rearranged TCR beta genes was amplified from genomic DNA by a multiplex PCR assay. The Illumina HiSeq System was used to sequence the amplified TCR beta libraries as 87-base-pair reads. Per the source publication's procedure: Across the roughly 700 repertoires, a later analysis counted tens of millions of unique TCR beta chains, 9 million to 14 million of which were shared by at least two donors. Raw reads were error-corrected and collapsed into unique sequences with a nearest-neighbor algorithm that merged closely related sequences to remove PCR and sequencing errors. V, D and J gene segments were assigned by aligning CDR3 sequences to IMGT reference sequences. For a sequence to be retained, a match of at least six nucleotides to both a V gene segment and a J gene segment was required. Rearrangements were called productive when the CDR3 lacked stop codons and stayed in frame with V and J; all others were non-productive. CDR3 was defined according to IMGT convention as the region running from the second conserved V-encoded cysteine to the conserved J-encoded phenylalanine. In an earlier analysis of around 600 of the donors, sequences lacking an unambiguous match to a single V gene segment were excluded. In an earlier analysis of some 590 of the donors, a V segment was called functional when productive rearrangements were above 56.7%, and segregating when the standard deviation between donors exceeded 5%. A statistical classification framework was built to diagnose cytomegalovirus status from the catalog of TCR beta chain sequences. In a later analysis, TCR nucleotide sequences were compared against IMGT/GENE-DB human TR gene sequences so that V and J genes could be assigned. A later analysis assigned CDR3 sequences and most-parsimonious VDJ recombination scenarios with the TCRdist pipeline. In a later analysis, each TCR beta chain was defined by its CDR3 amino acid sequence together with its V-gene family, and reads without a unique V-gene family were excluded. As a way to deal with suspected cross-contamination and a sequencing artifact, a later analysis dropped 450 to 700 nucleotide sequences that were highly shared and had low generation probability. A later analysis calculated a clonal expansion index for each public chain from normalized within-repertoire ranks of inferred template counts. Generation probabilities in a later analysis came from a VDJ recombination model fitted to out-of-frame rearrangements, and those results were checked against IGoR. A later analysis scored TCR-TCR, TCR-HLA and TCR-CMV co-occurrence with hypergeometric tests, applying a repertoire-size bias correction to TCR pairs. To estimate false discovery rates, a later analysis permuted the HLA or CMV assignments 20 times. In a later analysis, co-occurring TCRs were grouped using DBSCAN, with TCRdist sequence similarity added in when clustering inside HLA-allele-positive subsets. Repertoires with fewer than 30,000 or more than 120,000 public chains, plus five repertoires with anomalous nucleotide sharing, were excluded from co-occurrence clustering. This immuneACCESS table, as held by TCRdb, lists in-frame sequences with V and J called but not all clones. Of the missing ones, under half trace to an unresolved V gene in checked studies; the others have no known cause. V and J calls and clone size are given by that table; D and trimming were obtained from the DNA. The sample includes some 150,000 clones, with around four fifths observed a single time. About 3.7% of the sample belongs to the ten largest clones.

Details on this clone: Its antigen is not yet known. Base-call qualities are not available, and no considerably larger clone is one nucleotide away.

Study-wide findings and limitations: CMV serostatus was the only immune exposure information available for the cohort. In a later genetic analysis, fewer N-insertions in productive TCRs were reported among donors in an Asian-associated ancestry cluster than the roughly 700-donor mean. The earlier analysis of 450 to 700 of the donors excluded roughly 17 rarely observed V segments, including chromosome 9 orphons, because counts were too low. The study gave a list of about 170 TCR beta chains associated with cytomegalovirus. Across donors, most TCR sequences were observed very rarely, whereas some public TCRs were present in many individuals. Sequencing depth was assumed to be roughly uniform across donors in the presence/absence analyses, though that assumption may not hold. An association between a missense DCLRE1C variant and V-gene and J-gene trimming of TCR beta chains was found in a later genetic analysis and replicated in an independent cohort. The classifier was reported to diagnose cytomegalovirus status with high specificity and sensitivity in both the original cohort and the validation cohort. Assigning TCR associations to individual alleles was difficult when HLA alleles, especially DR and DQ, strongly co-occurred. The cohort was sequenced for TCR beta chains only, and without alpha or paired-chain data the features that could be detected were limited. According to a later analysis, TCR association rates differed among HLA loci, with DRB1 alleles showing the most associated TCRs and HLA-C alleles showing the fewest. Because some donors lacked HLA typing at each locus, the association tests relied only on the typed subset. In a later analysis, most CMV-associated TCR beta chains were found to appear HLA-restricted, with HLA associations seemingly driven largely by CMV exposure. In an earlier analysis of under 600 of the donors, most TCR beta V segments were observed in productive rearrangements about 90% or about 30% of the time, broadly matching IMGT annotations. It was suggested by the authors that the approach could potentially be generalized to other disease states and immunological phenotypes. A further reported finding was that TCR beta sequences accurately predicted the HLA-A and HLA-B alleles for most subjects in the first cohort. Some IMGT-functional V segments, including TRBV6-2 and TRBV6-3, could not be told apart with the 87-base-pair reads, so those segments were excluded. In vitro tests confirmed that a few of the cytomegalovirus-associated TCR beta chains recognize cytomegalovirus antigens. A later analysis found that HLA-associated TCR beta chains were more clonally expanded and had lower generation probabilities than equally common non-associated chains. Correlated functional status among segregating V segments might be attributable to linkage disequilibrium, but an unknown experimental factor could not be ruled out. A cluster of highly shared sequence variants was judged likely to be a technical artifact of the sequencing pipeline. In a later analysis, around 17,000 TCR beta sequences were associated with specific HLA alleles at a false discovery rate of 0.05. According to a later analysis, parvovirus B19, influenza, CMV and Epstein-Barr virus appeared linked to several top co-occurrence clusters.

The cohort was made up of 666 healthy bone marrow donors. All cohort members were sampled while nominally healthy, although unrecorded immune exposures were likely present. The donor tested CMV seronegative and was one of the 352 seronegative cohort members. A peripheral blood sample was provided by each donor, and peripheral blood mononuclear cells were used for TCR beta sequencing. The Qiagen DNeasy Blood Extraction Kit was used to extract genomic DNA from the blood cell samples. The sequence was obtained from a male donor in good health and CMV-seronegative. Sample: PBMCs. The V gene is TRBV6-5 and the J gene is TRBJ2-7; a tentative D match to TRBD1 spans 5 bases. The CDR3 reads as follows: CASSQGAGQYF. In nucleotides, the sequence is TGTGCCAGCAGTCAAGGGGCCGGGCAGTACTTC.